Listed here are 2 T cell receptor beta chains from one sample, sequenced in a study of blood T cell repertoires in COVID-19 (dated by TCRdb to the early 2020s). Libraries came from the immunoSEQ multiplex PCR assay. TCRdb took this table from immuneACCESS and kept in-frame rearrangements with V and J called. Such tables lack part of the clones; where checked against another copy, unresolved V genes explain under half of the gap, and the rest is unexplained. Recorded for this sample are about 210,000 clones; about 87% of them occurred a single time. The ten largest make up 10% of the sample. The specimen was PBMCs or T cells enriched from blood (not recorded which). These receptors were taken from a man between 18 and 35 years old with acute COVID-19.

The chain carries TRBV10-3 and TRBJ1-6; D possibly corresponds to TRBD1 (6 bases). Trimming left V 3 bases short and J 8 bases short, with 17 bases between. Germline V CDR1 and CDR2: ENHRY, SYGVKD. The CDR3 extends over 16 amino acids. The CDR3 DNA follows: TGTGCCATCAGTGATAAGGGGACAAGGTCCTATTCACCCCTCCACTTT. Amino acids: CAISDKGTRSYSPLHF.

The chain carries TRBV5-1 and TRBJ2-7, with D possibly TRBD2 on 6 matching bases. Trimming left V 0 bases short and J 7 bases short, with 11 bases between. The length of the CDR3 is 13 residues. Germline CDR1 reads SGHRS; CDR2 reads YFSETQ. The CDR3 is CASSLAREWEQYF. Here the CDR3 DNA reads TGCGCCAGCAGCTTGGCTCGGGAGTGGGAGCAGTACTTC.